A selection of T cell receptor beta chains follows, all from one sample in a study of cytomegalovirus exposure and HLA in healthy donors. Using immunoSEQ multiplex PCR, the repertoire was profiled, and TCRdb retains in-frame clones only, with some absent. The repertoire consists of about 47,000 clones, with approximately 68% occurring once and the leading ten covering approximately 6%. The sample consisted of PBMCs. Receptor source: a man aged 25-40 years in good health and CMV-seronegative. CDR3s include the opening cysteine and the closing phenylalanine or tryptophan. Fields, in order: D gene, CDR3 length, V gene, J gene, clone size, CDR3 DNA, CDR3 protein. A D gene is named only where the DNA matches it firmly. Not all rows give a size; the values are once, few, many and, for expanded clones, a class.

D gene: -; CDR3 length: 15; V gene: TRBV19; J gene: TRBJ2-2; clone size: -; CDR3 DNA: TGTGCCAGTAGTCCCAGGGGTAGGGACACCGGGGAGCTGTTTTTT; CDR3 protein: CASSPRGRDTGELFF
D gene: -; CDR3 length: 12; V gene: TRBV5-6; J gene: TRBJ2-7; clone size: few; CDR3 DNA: TGTGCCAGCAGCTTGGGAATGCGGGAGCAGTACTTC; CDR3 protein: CASSLGMREQYF
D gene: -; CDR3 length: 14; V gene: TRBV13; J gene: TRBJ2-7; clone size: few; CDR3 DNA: TGTGCCAGCACCGGGCGGGACCGACCCTACGAGCAGTACTTC; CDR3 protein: CASTGRDRPYEQYF
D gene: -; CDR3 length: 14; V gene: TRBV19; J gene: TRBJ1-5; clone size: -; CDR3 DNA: TGTGCCAGTAGCAAGTGGGGGGATGGACAGCCCCAGCATTTT; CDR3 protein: CASSKWGDGQPQHF
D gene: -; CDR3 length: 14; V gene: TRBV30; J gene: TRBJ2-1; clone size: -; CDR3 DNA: TGTGCCGGGACCCCTAGCGTATCCTACAATGAGCAGTTCTTC; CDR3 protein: CAGTPSVSYNEQFF
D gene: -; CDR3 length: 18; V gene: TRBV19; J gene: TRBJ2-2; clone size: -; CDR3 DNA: TGTGCCAGTAGTATGGTGGTCTGGTTTGGGGGAGGCACCGGGGAGCTGTTTTTT; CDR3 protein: CASSMVVWFGGGTGELFF
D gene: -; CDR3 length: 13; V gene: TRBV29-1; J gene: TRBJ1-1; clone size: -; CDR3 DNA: TGCAGCGTTGTGGGCCAGTCGAACACTGAAGCTTTCTTT; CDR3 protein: CSVVGQSNTEAFF
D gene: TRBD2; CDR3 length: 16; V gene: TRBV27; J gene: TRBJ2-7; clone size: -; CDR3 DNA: TGTGCCAGCAGTTCCCTGGGGAGGGGAGCTCTTTACGAGCAGTACTTC; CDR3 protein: CASSSLGRGALYEQYF
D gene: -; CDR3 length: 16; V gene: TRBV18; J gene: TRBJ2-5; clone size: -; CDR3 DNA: TGTGCCAGCACCCCAGGCCCAGTCGGAAGCGGAGAGACCCAGTACTTC; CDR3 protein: CASTPGPVGSGETQYF
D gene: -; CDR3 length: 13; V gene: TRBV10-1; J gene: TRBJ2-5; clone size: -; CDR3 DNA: TGCGCCAGCAGTGACCAGTTTGGCGAGACCCAGTACTTC; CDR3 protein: CASSDQFGETQYF
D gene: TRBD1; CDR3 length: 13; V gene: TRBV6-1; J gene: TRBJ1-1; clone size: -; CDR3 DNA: TGTGCCGCCCAGGGACAGGGGGCAACTGAAGCTTTCTTT; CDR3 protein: CAAQGQGATEAFF
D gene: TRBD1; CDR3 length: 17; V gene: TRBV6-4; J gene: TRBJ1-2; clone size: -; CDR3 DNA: TGTGCCAGCAGTGAAGGTTTGGGTGCAGGGGGCGTCGGTGGCTACACCTTC; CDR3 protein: CASSEGLGAGGVGGYTF
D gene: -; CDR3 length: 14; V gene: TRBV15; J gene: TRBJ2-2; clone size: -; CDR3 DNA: TGTGCCACCAGCCCTGCGGCGCGACCCGGGGAGCTGTTTTTT; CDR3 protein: CATSPAARPGELFF
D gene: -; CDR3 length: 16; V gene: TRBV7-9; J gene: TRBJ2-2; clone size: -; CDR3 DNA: TGTGCCAGCAGCTTTTTTCTCCCCTCGAACACCGGGGAGCTGTTTTTT; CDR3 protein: CASSFFLPSNTGELFF
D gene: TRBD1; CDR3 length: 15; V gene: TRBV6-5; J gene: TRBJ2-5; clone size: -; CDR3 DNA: TGTGCCAGCAGTTCCTGGACAGGCCGCCAAGAGACCCAGTACTTC; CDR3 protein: CASSSWTGRQETQYF
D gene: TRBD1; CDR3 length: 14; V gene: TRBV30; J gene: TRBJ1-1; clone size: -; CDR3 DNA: TGTGCCTGGAGGGGAAACAGGGGGGCGACTGAAGCTTTCTTT; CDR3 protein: CAWRGNRGATEAFF
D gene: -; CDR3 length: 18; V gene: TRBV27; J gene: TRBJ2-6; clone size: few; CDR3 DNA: TGTGCCAGCAGTCTGTCGGGATTAGACGCTTCTGGGGCCAACGTCCTGACTTTC; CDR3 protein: CASSLSGLDASGANVLTF
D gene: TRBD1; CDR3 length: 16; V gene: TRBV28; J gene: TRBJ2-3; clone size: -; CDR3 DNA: TGTGCCAGCAGTCCGTTGGGGACAGGGGATCGGGATACGCAGTATTTT; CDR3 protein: CASSPLGTGDRDTQYF
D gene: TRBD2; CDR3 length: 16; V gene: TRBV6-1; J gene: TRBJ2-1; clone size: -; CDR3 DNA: TGTGCCAGCAGTGCCTCTAGCGGGAGGGCCTTGGACGAGCAGTTCTTC; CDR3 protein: CASSASSGRALDEQFF
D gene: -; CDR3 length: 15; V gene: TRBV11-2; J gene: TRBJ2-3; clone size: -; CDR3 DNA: TGTGCCAGCAGCCTGGACAGCGGTGGGACAGATACGCAGTATTTT; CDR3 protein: CASSLDSGGTDTQYF
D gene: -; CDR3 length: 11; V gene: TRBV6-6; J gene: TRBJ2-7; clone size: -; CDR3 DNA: TGTGCCAGCATGGCCCTCGCGGTGCAGTACTTC; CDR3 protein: CASMALAVQYF
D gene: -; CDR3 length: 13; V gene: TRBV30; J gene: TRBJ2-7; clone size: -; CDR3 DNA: TGTGCCTGGAGTCTGGGGGACAACTACGAGCAGTACTTC; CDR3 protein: CAWSLGDNYEQYF
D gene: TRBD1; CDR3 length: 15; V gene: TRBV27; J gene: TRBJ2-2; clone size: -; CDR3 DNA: TGTGCCAGCAGTGCGTGGGACAGTTCCTTTGGGGAGCTGTTTTTT; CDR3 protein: CASSAWDSSFGELFF
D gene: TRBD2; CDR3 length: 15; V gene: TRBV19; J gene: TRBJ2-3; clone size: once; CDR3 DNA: TGTGCCAGTAGTATTCGAGCGGGAGAAGTAGATACGCAGTATTTT; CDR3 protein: CASSIRAGEVDTQYF
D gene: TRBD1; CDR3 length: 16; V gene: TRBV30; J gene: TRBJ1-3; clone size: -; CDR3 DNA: TGTGCCTGGAGTGATACATCCGGGACAGGTGGAAACACCATATATTTT; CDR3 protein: CAWSDTSGTGGNTIYF
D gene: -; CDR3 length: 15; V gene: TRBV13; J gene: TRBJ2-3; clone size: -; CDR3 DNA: TGTGCCAGCAGCTTAGTTGGCGGGACCTTCGGAGAGCAGTATTTT; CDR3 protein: CASSLVGGTFGEQYF
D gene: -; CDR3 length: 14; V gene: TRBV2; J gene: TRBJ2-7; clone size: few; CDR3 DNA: TGTGCCAGCAGTCAAGATACCCCACAGGTAGAGCAGTACTTC; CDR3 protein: CASSQDTPQVEQYF
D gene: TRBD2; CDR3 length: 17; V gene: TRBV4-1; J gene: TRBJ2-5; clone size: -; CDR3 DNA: TGCGCCAGCAGCCAAGAAGCGCTAGCGGGACCCCAAGAGACCCAGTACTTC; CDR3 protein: CASSQEALAGPQETQYF
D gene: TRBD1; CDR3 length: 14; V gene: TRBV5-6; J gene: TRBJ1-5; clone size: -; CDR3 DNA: TGTGCCAGCAGCTCGGGACAGAAGATTCAGCCCCAGCATTTT; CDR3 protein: CASSSGQKIQPQHF
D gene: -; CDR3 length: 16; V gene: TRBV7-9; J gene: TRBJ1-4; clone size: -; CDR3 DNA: TGTTCCAGCAGCTCCCTTACAATGGGAGCTAATGAAAAACTGTTTTTT; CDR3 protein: CSSSSLTMGANEKLFF
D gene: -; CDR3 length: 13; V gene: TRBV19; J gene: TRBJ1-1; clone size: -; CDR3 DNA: TGTGCCAGTAGTGGGGGGGGAGCCACTGAAGCTTTCTTT; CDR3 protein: CASSGGGATEAFF
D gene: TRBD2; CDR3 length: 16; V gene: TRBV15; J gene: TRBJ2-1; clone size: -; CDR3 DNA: TGTGCCACCAGCAGAGATGACCTAGCGGGTTACAATGAGCAGTTCTTC; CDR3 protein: CATSRDDLAGYNEQFF
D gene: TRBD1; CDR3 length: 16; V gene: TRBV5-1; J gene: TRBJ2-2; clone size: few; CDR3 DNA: TGCGCCAGCAGCTTGTTGACAGGGGATAACACCGGGGAGCTGTTTTTT; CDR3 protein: CASSLLTGDNTGELFF
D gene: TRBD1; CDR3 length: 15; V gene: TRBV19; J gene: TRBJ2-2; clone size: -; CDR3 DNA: TGTGCCAGTAGTGGCCGGACAGGGGAAACCGGGGAGCTGTTTTTT; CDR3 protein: CASSGRTGETGELFF
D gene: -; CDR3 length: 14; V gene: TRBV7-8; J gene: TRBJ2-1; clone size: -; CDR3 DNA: TGTGCCAGCAGCCCCATCATCTCCTACAATGAGCAGTTCTTC; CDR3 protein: CASSPIISYNEQFF
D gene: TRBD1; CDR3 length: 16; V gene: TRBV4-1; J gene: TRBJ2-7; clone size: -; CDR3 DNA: TGCGCCAGCAGCCACCTACCGGGACAGGGTACCTACGAGCAGTACTTC; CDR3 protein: CASSHLPGQGTYEQYF
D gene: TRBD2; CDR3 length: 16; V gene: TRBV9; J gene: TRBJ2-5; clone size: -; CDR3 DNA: TGTGCCAGCAGCGTAGGGGGAGGGGACTGGAGGGAGACCCAGTACTTC; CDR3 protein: CASSVGGGDWRETQYF
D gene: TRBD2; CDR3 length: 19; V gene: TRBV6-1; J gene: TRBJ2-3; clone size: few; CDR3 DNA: TGTGCCAGCAGTGAAGTCATCGAGCCTAGCGGGAGTCGGACAGATACGCAGTATTTT; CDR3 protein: CASSEVIEPSGSRTDTQYF
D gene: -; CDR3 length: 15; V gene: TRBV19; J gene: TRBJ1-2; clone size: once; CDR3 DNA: TGTGCCAGTAGTGCGACAGGAAACTTCCTCTATGGCTACACCTTC; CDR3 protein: CASSATGNFLYGYTF
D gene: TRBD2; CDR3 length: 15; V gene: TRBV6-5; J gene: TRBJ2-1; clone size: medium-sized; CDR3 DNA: TGTGCCAGCAGATCCGGACTAGCGGGAACTGATGAGCAGTTCTTC; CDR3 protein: CASRSGLAGTDEQFF
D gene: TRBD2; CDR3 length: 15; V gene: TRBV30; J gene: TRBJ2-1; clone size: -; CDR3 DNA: TGTGCCTGGAGTGTAGACGGGAGGGTATACAATGAGCAGTTCTTC; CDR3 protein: CAWSVDGRVYNEQFF
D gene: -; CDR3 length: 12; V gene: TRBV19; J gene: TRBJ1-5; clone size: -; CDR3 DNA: TGTGCCAGTAGCGACAGATATCAGCCCCAGCATTTT; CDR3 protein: CASSDRYQPQHF
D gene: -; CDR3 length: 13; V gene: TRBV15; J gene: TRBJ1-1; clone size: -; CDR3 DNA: TGTGCCACCAGCAGAGTCGGGGGCACTGAAGCTTTCTTT; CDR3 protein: CATSRVGGTEAFF
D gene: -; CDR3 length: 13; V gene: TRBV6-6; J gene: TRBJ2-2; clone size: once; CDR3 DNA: TGTGCCAGCAGTTACAGTACAGCCGGGGAGCTGTTTTTT; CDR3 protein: CASSYSTAGELFF
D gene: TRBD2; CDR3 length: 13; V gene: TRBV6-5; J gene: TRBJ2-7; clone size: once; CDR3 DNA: TGTGCCAGCGGGTCTAGCGGAGGCCACGAGCAGTACTTC; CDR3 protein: CASGSSGGHEQYF
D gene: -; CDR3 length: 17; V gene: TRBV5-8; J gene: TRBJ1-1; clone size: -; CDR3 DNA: TGTGCCAGCAGCTTGGTATCGGGGGGTCCTTTGAACACTGAAGCTTTCTTT; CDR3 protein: CASSLVSGGPLNTEAFF
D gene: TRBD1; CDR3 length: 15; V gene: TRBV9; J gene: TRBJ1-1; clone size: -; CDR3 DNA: TGTGCCAGCAGCGCGACAGGGGGTTTTGTAATAGAAGCTTTCTTT; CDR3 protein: CASSATGGFVIEAFF
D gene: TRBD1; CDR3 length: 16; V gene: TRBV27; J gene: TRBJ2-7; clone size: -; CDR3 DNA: TGTGCCAGCAGTTCCTCCGCCGGGACAGTAATCTACGAGCAGTACTTC; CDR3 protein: CASSSSAGTVIYEQYF